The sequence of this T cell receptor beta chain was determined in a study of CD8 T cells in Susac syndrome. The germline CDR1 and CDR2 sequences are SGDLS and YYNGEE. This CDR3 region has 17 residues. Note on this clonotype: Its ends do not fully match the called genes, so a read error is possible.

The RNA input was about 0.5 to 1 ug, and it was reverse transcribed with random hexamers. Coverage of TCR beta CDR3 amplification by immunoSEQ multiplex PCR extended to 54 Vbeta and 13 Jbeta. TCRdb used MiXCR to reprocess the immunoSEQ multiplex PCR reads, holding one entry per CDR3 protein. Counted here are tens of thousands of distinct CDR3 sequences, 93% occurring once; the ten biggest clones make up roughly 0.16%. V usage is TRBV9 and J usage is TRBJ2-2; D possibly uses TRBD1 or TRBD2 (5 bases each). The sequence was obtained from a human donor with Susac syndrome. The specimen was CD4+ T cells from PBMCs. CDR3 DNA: TGTGCCAGCAGCGTAGCTAGGGACCGGGGTAACACCGGGAAGCTGTTTTTT. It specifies CASSVARDRGNTGKLFF.